The 21 T cell receptor beta chains below were found in one sample sequenced in a study of shared clonotypes between healthy human individuals. Repertoires were generated with immunoSEQ multiplex PCR, while TCRdb's copy carries only in-frame clones and drops some. In the table there are a few million clones, roughly nine tenths of which are singletons. The source material was naive CD4+ T cells sorted from blood. As to subset: CD45RA+ positively selected. Receptors originate from a man between 18 and 35 years old in good health.

This clone was picked up one time. This same CDR3 is encoded by further DNA sequences in the sample. The rearrangement links TRBV7-9 to TRBJ2-5, with D perhaps TRBD1 or TRBD2 (5 bases each). Trimming removed 3 bases at V and 2 bases at J, with 7 bases between. The CDR3 consists of 13 residues. Germline loops: CDR1 SEHNR, CDR2 FQNEAQ (reference sequence). The chain's CDR3 is CASSFGGQETQYF. DNA for the CDR3: TGTGCCAGCAGCTTTGGGGGTCAAGAGACCCAGTACTTC.

The chain uses TRBV7-9 and TRBJ2-6; 8 positions match TRBD1. The V gene end was trimmed by 2 bases and the J gene end by 4 bases; junction bases not matched to a gene: 4. Looked up from germline, CDR1 is SEHNR and CDR2 is FQNEAQ (reference sequence). CDR3 length equals 16 residues. DNA for the CDR3: TGTGCCAGCAGCTTACAGGGGGCGCGAGGGGCCAACGTCCTGACTTTC. Translating gives CASSLQGARGANVLTF.

The rearrangement links TRBV20-1 to TRBJ2-7, with no clear D. The CDR3 sequence is 11 residues long. Germline lookup yields CDR1 DFQATT and CDR2 SNEGSKA (reference sequence). Between the trimmed V and J ends, which lost 1 base and 7 bases, there was a span of 8 bases. CDR3 coding DNA: TGCAGTGCTAGAGCGTCTTGGGAGCAGTACTTC. Amino acids: CSARASWEQYF.

The chain employs TRBV5-1 and TRBJ2-2; D not certain. The V end was cut by 6 bases, the J end by 7 bases, with 13 bases between. The CDR3 totals 13 residues. CDR1 and CDR2 (germline): SGHRS, YFSETQ. Here the CDR3 reads CASTPRTGGELFF. The CDR3 DNA reads TGCGCCAGCACCCCCCGGACGGGCGGGGAGCTGTTTTTT.

V and J are TRBV7-3 and TRBJ2-1; 8 bases line up with TRBD1. With 5 bases clipped from V and 3 bases from J, the junction kept 18 bases outside the gene matches. Germline CDR1 SGHTA, CDR2 FQGTGA. The CDR3 loop spans 19 amino acids. The CDR3 coding sequence is TGTGCCAGCAGCCGGAAGGGACAGGACAGCGTAATGAGCTACAATGAGCAGTTCTTC. It encodes CASSRKGQDSVMSYNEQFF. Together with reference TRBV7-3 and TRBJ2-1, the CDR3 gives the full variable domain: GAGVSQTPSNKVTEKGKYVELRCDPISGHTALYWYRQSLGQGPEFLIYFQGTGAADDSGLPNDRFFAVRPEGSVSTLKIQRTERGDSAVYLCASSRKGQDSVMSYNEQFFGPGTRLTVL.

This chain links TRBV5-1 with TRBJ2-3, with TRBD1 identical over 11 bases. CDR1 and CDR2 from the germline V gene are SGHRS and YFSETQ. The CDR3 totals 17 residues. With V trimmed by 4 bases and J by 4 bases, 11 bases remained unmatched. The CDR3 here is CASSLQPGTGGADTQYF. The DNA of the CDR3 is TGCGCCAGCAGCCTACAACCCGGGACAGGGGGGGCAGATACGCAGTATTTT.

The rearrangement uses TRBV5-1 and TRBJ1-6; TRBD1 might be the D (5 bases). Between the trimmed V and J ends, which lost 0 bases and 9 bases, there was a span of 16 bases. Germline V gene lookup returns CDR1 SGHRS and CDR2 YFSETQ. This CDR3 is built from 16 residues. The CDR3 coding sequence is TGCGCCAGCAGCTTGGAGGGGCCGGGGTTTAGTTCACCCCTCCACTTT. Residues: CASSLEGPGFSSPLHF.

The chain is built from TRBV5-6 and TRBJ2-1; the D gene could be TRBD1 or TRBD2 (5 bases each). Trimming pared 4 bases from V and 6 bases from J, leaving 17 bases between. Germline CDR1 SGHDT, CDR2 YYEEEE. The CDR3 length is 15 residues. CDR3 in amino acids: CASSLDGRGRNEQFF. DNA for the CDR3: TGTGCCAGCAGCCTCGATGGTCGGGGACGCAATGAGCAGTTCTTC.

The genes are TRBV5-1 and TRBJ1-4, with a tentative D call TRBD1 (5 bases). Germline V lookup: CDR1 SGHRS, CDR2 YFSETQ. The CDR3 has 14 residues. V gave up 3 bases and J gave up 7 bases, with 13 bases separating them. The CDR3 is CASSSGRSSEKLFF. DNA of the CDR3: TGCGCCAGCAGCTCGGGACGGAGTAGTGAAAAACTGTTTTTT.

The J gene is TRBJ2-2, the V gene TRBV7-6, with 7 positions matching TRBD1. The CDR3 has 15 residues. V lost 6 bases to trimming and J lost 1 base; unmatched junction nucleotides: 5. Germline CDR1 reads SGHVS; CDR2 reads FNYEAQ. CDR3 sequence: CASRGRDRNTGELFF. CDR3 in DNA: TGTGCCAGCAGAGGACGGGACAGGAACACCGGGGAGCTGTTTTTT.

A few counts support this clone. This chain links TRBV18 with TRBJ1-1; no definite D call. V shed 11 bases and J shed 5 bases, with 12 bases lying between them. The CDR3 totals 11 residues. Germline V CDR1 and CDR2: KGHSH, LQKENI. The CDR3 here is CAPLRWTEAFF. As DNA, the CDR3 is TGTGCCCCACTCCGGTGGACTGAAGCTTTCTTT.

The chain carries TRBV7-9 and TRBJ2-5; 13 bases fit TRBD2. With V trimmed by 5 bases and J by 5 bases, 5 bases remained unmatched. The CDR3 consists of 15 residues. Germline-derived CDR1 and CDR2 are SEHNR and FQNEAQ (reference sequence). The CDR3 loop reads CASSRPGLAGETQYF. CDR3 nucleotides: TGTGCCAGCAGCCGGCCGGGACTAGCGGGGGAGACCCAGTACTTC.

This sequence joins TRBV19 and TRBJ2-1; the D is unclear. V lost 4 bases to trimming and J lost 11 bases, with 9 bases between them. The germline V gene has CDR1 LNHDA and CDR2 SQIVND (reference sequence). The CDR3 has 11 residues. The DNA for the CDR3 is TGTGCCAGTAGTACCCCCGGTAAGCAGTTCTTC. It translates to CASSTPGKQFF.

This chain joins TRBV6-5 and TRBJ1-3; 9 nucleotides match TRBD1. Trimming removed 6 bases from V and 2 bases from J; junction bases left unmatched: 5. The germline V gene has CDR1 MNHEY and CDR2 SVGAGI. This CDR3 is built from 15 residues. As DNA, the CDR3 is TGTGCCAGCAGCCGGACAGGGGAAACTGGAAACACCATATATTTT. Encoded protein: CASSRTGETGNTIYF.

The chain has TRBV2 and TRBJ1-4, with 8 nucleotides matching TRBD1. CDR3 length: 17 amino acids. Germline CDR1 and CDR2: SNHLY and FYNNEI. J was trimmed by 5 bases and V by 5 bases; bases with no gene match: 13. Here the CDR3 DNA reads TGTGCCAGCAGTACGGACAGGGAGGGTCTCGCGAATGAAAAACTGTTTTTT. Translated, it gives CASSTDREGLANEKLFF.

V is TRBV19 and J is TRBJ1-5; no reliable D call. The germline gives CDR1 LNHDA, CDR2 SQIVND (reference sequence). This CDR3 has 14 residues. V was pared by 6 bases and J by 7 bases, with 16 bases between. CDR3 in amino acids: CASRLNYHGQPQHF. The CDR3 DNA is TGTGCCAGTAGACTCAACTATCACGGGCAGCCCCAGCATTTT. The entire variable domain, with the rest obtained from reference TRBV19 and TRBJ1-5, is as follows: DGGITQSPKYLFRKEGQNVTLSCEQNLNHDAMYWYRQDPGQGLRLIYYSQIVNDFQKGDIAEGYSVSREKKESFPLTVTSAQKNPTAFYLCASRLNYHGQPQHFGDGTRLSIL.

The V and J genes are TRBV7-9 and TRBJ1-5, with TRBD1 matching 7 bases. CDR1 and CDR2 from the germline V gene are SEHNR and FQNEAQ (reference sequence). Trimming removed 6 bases from V and 5 bases from J; junction bases left unmatched: 4. The CDR3 extends over 13 amino acids. The CDR3 bases are TGTGCCAGCAGTTCACAGGGGTATCAGCCCCAGCATTTT. Its protein is CASSSQGYQPQHF.

This clone was picked up one time. The rearrangement links TRBV5-6 to TRBJ2-7; the D is unclear. Trimming left V 4 bases short and J 2 bases short, with 7 bases between. This CDR3 is built from 12 residues. The germline V gene has CDR1 SGHDT and CDR2 YYEEEE. CDR3 bases: TGTGCCAGCAGCCATACCACCTACGAGCAGTACTTC. This encodes CASSHTTYEQYF.

This chain connects TRBV6-6 to TRBJ1-5, with D unclear. The V end lost 2 bases, the J end lost 2 bases, and 10 bases lay between the germline ends. The CDR3 length is 15 residues. Per the germline V gene, CDR1 is MNHNY and CDR2 is SVGAGI (reference sequence). DNA of the CDR3: TGTGCCAGCAGTTACAGGGAGGTCGGCAATCAGCCCCAGCATTTT. Protein product: CASSYREVGNQPQHF.

This clone has just a few counts. The DNA for the CDR3 is TGTGCCAGCAGCCTGGGGCCAGGGTATGGTCAGCCCCAGCATTTT. Encoded protein: CASSLGPGYGQPQHF. The V and J genes are TRBV5-4 and TRBJ1-5; D may be TRBD1 (5 bases). Per germline, CDR1 SGHNT and CDR2 YYREEE (reference sequence). The CDR3 covers 15 residues. V dropped 4 bases and J dropped 6 bases, with 17 bases sitting between them.

As for this clone: This specimen includes other DNA sequences encoding the same CDR3. The chain recombines TRBV5-1 with TRBJ2-2, with 8 nucleotides matching TRBD2. In germline, CDR1 is SGHRS, CDR2 YFSETQ. V lost 7 bases and J lost 1; bases outside the gene matches: 3. The CDR3 is made up of 14 amino acids. The CDR3 bases are TGCGCCAGCCGGCTAGCGGGGAACACCGGGGAGCTGTTTTTT. It codes for CASRLAGNTGELFF.